This entry lists 12 T cell receptor beta chains sequenced from one sample in a study of blood T cell repertoires in COVID-19. TCRdb keeps only in-frame clones here, not all; method: immunoSEQ multiplex PCR. The sample yields some 270,000 clones, roughly 84% seen once. The source material was peripheral blood. These receptors all stem from a woman aged 40 to 50 who had recovered from COVID-19.

The rearrangement links TRBV6-5 to TRBJ1-3; D is unresolved. This CDR3 region has 14 residues. Germline V gene data show CDR1 as MNHEY and CDR2 as SVGAGI. V was pared by 7 bases and J by 0 bases, with 10 bases between. The CDR3 nucleotides are TGTGCCAGCACCCGTTCGCGCTCTGGAAACACCATATATTTT. Its protein product is CASTRSRSGNTIYF.

The genes are TRBV18 and TRBJ2-1; 9 bases are a match to TRBD2. In germline, CDR1 is KGHSH, CDR2 LQKENI. There are 16 residues in the CDR3. The trim removed 2 bases at V and 5 bases at J, leaving 7 bases unmatched. The CDR3 here is CASSPRVSGGHNEQFF. CDR3 sequence (DNA): TGTGCCAGCTCACCAAGGGTTAGCGGGGGTCACAATGAGCAGTTCTTC.

The chain recombines TRBV7-9 with TRBJ2-2; D call uncertain. This CDR3 has 16 residues. Trimming cost V 0 bases and J 7 bases, with 15 bases left between them. Germline V gene sequence: CDR1 SEHNR, CDR2 FQNEAQ (reference sequence). The CDR3 reads CASSLAPLGFDGELFF. The DNA for the CDR3 is TGTGCCAGCAGCTTAGCCCCGCTAGGATTCGACGGGGAGCTGTTTTTT.

Of note for this clone: This may be a read error, as it is one base from a much larger clone. The rearrangement uses TRBV18 and TRBJ2-7; 7 bases match TRBD1. The CDR3 runs to 13 residues. The junction had 1 base not matched to a gene; V was cut back by 3 bases and J by 2 bases. Looked up from germline, CDR1 is KGHSH and CDR2 is LQKENI. DNA of the CDR3: TGTGCCAGCTCACCGGGGACAGCCTACGAGCAGTACTTC. Its translation is CASSPGTAYEQYF.

V is TRBV5-6 and J is TRBJ2-3, with unresolved D. Germline CDR1 SGHDT, CDR2 YYEEEE. V lost 2 bases to trimming and J lost 1 base, with 11 bases between them. This CDR3 has 15 amino acids. CDR3 coding DNA: TGTGCCAGCAGCTTCTTTCTCCTCGGCACAGATACGCAGTATTTT. It codes for CASSFFLLGTDTQYF.

The gene calls are TRBV10-3 and TRBJ1-3, with 8 positions matching TRBD1. The CDR3 contains 16 residues. V was clipped by 0 bases and J by 3 bases; unmatched bases: 4. Germline V lookup: CDR1 ENHRY, CDR2 SYGVKD. Here the CDR3 reads CAISESRQGNGNTIYF. The CDR3 coding sequence is TGTGCCATCAGTGAGTCCAGACAGGGGAATGGAAACACCATATATTTT.

The chain links TRBV2 to TRBJ1-2; 11 bases align to TRBD1. This CDR3 is 14 amino acids long. Germline CDR1 SNHLY, CDR2 FYNNEI. The J segment lost 8 bases and the V segment lost 4 bases, leaving 6 bases of the junction unmatched. CDR3 loop: CASSGTGGSNGYTF. The CDR3 bases are TGTGCCAGCAGTGGGACAGGGGGCTCCAACGGCTACACCTTC.

The rearrangement joins TRBV11-2 to TRBJ1-3; no reliable D call. The CDR3 runs 15 residues. CDR1 is SGHAT, CDR2 FQNNGV, per germline. Trimming shortened V by 4 bases and J by 4 bases, and 14 bases separated the two germline ends. The CDR3 DNA reads as TGTGCCAGCAGCTCGGGTCAGTCGGAGGGAAACACCATATATTTT. This sequence encodes CASSSGQSEGNTIYF.

V gene TRBV4-1 combines with J gene TRBJ2-4, with 10 bases that match TRBD1. With 1 base clipped from V and 7 bases from J, the junction kept 4 bases outside the gene matches. Germline values: CDR1 MGHRA, CDR2 YSYEKL. The length of the CDR3 is 15 residues. The CDR3 loop is CASSQVPGQGNIQYF. The DNA of the CDR3 is TGCGCCAGCAGCCAAGTTCCGGGACAGGGGAACATTCAGTACTTC.

This clone appeared once. The chain couples TRBV6-6 to TRBJ1-6; D unresolved. This CDR3 contains 14 residues. Germline CDR1 is MNHNY and CDR2 is SVGAGI (reference sequence). Trimming stripped 4 bases from V and 3 bases from J, with 7 bases between. CDR3 bases: TGTGCCAGCAGTTCATTCCACTATAATTCACCCCTCCACTTT. This codes for CASSSFHYNSPLHF.

The CDR3 nucleotides read TGTGCCAGCAGCCGACGGGGCTCTGGAAACACCATATATTTT. Translating gives CASSRRGSGNTIYF. The rearrangement links TRBV28 to TRBJ1-3; no clear D gene. The germline V and J ends were trimmed by 6 bases and 0 bases, with 9 bases remaining between them. The germline V gene has CDR1 MDHEN and CDR2 SYDVKM. The CDR3 sequence is 14 residues long.

The chain employs TRBV10-2 and TRBJ2-7; D might be TRBD2 (6 bases). CDR1 WSHSY and CDR2 SAAADI come from the germline V gene. V lost 3 bases and J lost 1, with 10 bases in between. The CDR3 spans 14 residues. The CDR3 sequence is CASSEYGGSYEQYF. The CDR3 coding sequence is TGCGCCAGCAGTGAATACGGGGGTTCCTACGAGCAGTACTTC.